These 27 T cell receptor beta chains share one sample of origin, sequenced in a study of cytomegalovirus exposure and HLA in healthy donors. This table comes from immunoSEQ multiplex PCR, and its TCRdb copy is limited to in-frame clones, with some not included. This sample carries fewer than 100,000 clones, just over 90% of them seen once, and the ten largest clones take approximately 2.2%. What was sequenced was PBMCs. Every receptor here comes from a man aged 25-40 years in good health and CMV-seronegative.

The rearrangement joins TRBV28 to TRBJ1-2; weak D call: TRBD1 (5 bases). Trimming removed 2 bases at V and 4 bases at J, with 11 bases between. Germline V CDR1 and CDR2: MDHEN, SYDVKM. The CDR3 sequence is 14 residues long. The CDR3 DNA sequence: TGTGCCAGCAGTTTACCAGGGTACAGCTATGGCTACACCTTC. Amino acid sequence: CASSLPGYSYGYTF.

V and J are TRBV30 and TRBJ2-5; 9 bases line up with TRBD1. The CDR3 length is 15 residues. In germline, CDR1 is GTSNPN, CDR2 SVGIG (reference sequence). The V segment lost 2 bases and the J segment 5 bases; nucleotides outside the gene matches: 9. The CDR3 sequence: CAWSPGQGPFETQYF. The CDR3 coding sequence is TGTGCCTGGAGTCCGGGACAGGGTCCCTTCGAGACCCAGTACTTC.

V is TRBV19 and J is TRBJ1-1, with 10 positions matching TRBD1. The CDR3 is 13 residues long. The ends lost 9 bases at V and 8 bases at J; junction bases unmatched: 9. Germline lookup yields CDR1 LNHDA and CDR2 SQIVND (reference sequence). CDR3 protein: CASTTGTGEEAFF. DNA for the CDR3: TGTGCCAGCACCACCGGGACAGGGGAAGAAGCTTTCTTT.

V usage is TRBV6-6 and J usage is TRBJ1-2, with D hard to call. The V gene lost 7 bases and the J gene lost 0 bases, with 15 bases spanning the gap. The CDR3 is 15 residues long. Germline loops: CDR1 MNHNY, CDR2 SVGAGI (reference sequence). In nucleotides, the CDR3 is TGTGCCAGCAATTCCAGACAACCAGCTAACTATGGCTACACCTTC. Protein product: CASNSRQPANYGYTF.

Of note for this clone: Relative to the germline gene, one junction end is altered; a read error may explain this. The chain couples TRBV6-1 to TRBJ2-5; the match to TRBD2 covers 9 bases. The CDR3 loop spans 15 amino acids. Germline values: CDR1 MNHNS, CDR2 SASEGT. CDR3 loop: CASGISGSVQEIQYF. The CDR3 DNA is TGTGCCAGCGGCATTAGCGGGAGTGTCCAAGAGATCCAGTACTTC.

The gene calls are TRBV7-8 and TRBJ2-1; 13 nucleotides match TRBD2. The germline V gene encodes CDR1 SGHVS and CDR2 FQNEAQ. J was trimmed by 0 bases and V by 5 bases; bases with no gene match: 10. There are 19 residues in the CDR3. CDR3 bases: TGTGCCAGCAGCCCGGGACTAGCGGGATCGACATTCTCCTACAATGAGCAGTTCTTC. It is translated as CASSPGLAGSTFSYNEQFF.

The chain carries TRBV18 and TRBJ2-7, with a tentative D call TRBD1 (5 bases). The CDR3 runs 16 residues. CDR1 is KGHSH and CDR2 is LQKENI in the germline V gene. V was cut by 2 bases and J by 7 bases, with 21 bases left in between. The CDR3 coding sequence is TGTGCCAGCTCACCAGGGGTGGCTGGGGCAGGGCGTGAGCAGTACTTC. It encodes CASSPGVAGAGREQYF.

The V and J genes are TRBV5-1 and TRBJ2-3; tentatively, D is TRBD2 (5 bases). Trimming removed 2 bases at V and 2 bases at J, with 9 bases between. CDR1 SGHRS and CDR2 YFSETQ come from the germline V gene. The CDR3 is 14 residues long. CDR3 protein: CASSFFRDTDTQYF. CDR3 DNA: TGCGCCAGCAGCTTTTTTCGGGACACAGATACGCAGTATTTT.

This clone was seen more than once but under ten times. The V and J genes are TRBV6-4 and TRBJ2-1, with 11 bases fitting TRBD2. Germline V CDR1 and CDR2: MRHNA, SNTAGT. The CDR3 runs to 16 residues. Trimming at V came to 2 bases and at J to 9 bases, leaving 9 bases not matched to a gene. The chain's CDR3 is CASSDGSSGGALEQFF. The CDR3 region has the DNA TGTGCCAGCAGTGACGGTAGTAGCGGGGGGGCCCTTGAGCAGTTCTTC.

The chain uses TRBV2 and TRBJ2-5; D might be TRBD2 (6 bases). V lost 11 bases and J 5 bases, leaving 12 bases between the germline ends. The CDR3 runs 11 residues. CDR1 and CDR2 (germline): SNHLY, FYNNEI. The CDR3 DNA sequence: TGTGCCGGAGGGCGTGGTGAGACCCAGTACTTC. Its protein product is CAGGRGETQYF. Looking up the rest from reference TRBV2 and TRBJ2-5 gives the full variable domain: EPEVTQTPSHQVTQMGQEVILRCVPISNHLYFYWYRQILGQKVEFLVSFYNNEISEKSEIFDDQFSVERPDGSNFTLKIRSTKLEDSAMYFCAGGRGETQYFGPGTRLLVL.

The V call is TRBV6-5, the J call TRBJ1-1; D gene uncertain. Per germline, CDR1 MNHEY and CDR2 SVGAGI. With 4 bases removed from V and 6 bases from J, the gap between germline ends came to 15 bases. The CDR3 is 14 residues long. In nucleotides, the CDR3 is TGTGCCAGCAGTTTCGGACGGGGTAGGTCTGAAGCTTTCTTT. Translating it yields CASSFGRGRSEAFF.

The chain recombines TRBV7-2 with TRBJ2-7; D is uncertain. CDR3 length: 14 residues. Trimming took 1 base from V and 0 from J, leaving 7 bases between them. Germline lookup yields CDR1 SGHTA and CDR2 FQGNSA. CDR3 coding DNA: TGTGCCAGCAGCTTAGTTGGCAACTCCTACGAGCAGTACTTC. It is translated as CASSLVGNSYEQYF.

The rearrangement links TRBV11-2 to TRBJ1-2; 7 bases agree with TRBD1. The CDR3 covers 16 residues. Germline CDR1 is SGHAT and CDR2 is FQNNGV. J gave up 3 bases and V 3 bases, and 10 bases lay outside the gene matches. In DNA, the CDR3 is TGTGCCAGCAGCTTTTGGTCATACCAGGGGGACTATGGCTACACCTTC. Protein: CASSFWSYQGDYGYTF.

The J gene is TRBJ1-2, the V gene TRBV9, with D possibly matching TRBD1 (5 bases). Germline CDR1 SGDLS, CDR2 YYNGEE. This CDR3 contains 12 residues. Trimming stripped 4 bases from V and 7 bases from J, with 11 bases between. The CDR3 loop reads CASSPGRGGYTF. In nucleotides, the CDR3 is TGTGCCAGCAGCCCCGGTAGGGGTGGCTACACCTTC.

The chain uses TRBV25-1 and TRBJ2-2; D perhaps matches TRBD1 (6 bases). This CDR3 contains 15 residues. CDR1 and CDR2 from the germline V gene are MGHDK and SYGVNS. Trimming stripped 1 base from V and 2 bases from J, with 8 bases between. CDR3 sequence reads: CASSEWTVNTGELFF. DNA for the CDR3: TGTGCCAGCAGTGAATGGACAGTCAACACCGGGGAGCTGTTTTTT.

Here the CDR3 DNA reads TGTGCCAGCTCCCCAGACAGGGGTGGCCAGCCCCAGCATTTT. Translation gives CASSPDRGGQPQHF. V usage is TRBV18 and J usage is TRBJ1-5; 8 bases are a match to TRBD1. After removal of 6 bases from V and 7 bases from J, the junction contained 8 bases not matched to a gene. The CDR3 length is 14 residues. Germline V gives CDR1 KGHSH, CDR2 LQKENI.

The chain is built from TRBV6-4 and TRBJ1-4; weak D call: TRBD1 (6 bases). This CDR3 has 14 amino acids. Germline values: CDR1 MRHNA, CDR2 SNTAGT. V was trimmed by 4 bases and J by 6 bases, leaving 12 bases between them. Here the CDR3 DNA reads TGTGCCAGCAGTGGACAGGCGGGGGATGAAAAACTGTTTTTT. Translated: CASSGQAGDEKLFF.

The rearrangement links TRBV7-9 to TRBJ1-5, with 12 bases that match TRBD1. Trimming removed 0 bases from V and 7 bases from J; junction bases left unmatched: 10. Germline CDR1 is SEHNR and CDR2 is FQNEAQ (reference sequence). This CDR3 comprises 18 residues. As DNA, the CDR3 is TGTGCCAGCAGCTTAGCCCTCGGGACAGGGGGCGGAGGGCAGCCCCAGCATTTT. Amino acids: CASSLALGTGGGGQPQHF.

The CDR3 sequence: CASSSPRLAENTGELFF. For the CDR3, the DNA is TGTGCCAGCAGCTCACCCAGACTAGCGGAGAACACCGGGGAGCTGTTTTTT. This chain connects TRBV9 to TRBJ2-2, with 9 positions matching TRBD2. Germline V gene sequence: CDR1 SGDLS, CDR2 YYNGEE. This CDR3 is built from 17 residues. Trimming took 4 bases from V and 1 from J; bases not matched to a gene: 8.

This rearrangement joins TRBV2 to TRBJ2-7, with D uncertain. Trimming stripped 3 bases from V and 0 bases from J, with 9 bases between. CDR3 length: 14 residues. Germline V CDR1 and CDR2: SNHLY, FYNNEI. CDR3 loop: CASSDDPSSYEQYF. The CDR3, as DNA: TGTGCCAGCAGTGATGATCCGAGCTCCTACGAGCAGTACTTC.

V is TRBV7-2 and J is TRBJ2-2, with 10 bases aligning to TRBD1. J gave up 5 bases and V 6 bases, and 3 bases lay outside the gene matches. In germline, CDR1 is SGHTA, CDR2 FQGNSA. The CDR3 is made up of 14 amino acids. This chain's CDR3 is CASRRTGGTGELFF. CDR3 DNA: TGTGCCAGCAGGCGGACAGGGGGGACCGGGGAGCTGTTTTTT.

CDR3 in amino acids: CASSLVLAAGNTIYF. DNA for the CDR3: TGCGCCAGCAGCTTGGTATTAGCAGCTGGAAACACCATATATTTT. V usage is TRBV5-1 and J usage is TRBJ1-3; D unresolved. Germline V gene data show CDR1 as SGHRS and CDR2 as YFSETQ. The CDR3 covers 15 residues. Trimming stripped 0 bases from V and 2 bases from J, with 9 bases between.

CDR3 bases: TGTGCCAGCAGTGGCCAGTTGCAAAACATTCAGTACTTC. Its protein product is CASSGQLQNIQYF. The J gene is TRBJ2-4, the V gene TRBV6-1; D gene ambiguous. V dropped 4 bases and J dropped 5 bases, with 9 bases sitting between them. Germline-derived CDR1 and CDR2 are MNHNS and SASEGT. The length of the CDR3 is 13 residues.

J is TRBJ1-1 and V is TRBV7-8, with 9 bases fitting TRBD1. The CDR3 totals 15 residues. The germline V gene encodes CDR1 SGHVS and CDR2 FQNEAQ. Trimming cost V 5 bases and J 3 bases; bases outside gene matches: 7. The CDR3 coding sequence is TGTGCCAGCAGCATTCGGACAGGGGACGACACTGAAGCTTTCTTT. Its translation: CASSIRTGDDTEAFF.

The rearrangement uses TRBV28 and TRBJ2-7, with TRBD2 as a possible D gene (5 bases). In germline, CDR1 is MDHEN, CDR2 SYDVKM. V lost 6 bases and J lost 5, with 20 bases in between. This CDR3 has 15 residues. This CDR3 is CASRRIREKGHEQYF. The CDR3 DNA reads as TGTGCCAGCAGAAGGATCCGGGAAAAAGGCCACGAGCAGTACTTC. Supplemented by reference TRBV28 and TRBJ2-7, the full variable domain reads DVKVTQSSRYLVKRTGEKVFLECVQDMDHENMFWYRQDPGLGLRLIYFSYDVKMKEKGDIPEGYSVSREKKERFSLILESASTNQTSMYLCASRRIREKGHEQYFGPGTRLTVT.

CDR3 DNA: TGTGCCAGCAGGACAGATAGCAATCAGCCCCAGCATTTT. Translation: CASRTDSNQPQHF. V and J are TRBV28 and TRBJ1-5; TRBD1 might be the D (5 bases). The CDR3 sequence is 13 residues long. The V end lost 6 bases, the J end lost 0 bases, and 6 bases lay between the germline ends. Germline assignment: CDR1 MDHEN and CDR2 SYDVKM. Drawing the rest from reference TRBV28 and TRBJ1-5, the complete variable domain is DVKVTQSSRYLVKRTGEKVFLECVQDMDHENMFWYRQDPGLGLRLIYFSYDVKMKEKGDIPEGYSVSREKKERFSLILESASTNQTSMYLCASRTDSNQPQHFGDGTRLSIL.

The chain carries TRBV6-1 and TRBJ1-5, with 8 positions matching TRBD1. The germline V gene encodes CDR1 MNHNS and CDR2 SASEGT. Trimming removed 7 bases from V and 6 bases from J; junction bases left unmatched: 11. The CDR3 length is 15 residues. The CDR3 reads CASTKGQGSGQPQHF. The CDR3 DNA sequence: TGTGCCAGCACTAAAGGACAGGGTAGCGGTCAGCCCCAGCATTTT.